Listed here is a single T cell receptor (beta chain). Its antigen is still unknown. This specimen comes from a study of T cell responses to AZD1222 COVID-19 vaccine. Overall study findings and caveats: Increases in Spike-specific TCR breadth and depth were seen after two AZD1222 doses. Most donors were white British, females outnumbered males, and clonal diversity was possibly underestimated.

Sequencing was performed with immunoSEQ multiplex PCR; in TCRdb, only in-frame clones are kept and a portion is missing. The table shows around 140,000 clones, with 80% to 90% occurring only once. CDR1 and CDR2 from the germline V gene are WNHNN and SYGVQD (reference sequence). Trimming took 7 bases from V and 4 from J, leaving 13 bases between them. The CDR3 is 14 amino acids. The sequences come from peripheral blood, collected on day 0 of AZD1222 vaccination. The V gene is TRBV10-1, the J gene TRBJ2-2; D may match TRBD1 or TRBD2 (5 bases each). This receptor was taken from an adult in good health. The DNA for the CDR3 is TGCGCCAGCAATAGGGACCGTACCACCGGGGAGCTGTTTTTT. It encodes CASNRDRTTGELFF.